This TCR beta chain was recovered during a study of Ad26.COV2.S vaccination and SARS-CoV-2 variants. Treatment denoted: some 20 received Ad26.COV2.S at low or high dose, single or two shots; 5 received placebo; per-sample allocation not given. Sampling occurred on day 63 after the first vaccine or placebo injection. The assay was immunoSEQ multiplex PCR, and TCRdb's table has in-frame clones only and misses some. The data show approximately 300,000 clones, with about 86% seen just once and 1.9% held by the top ten. The sequence derives from a person between 18 and 65 years old who received the Ad26.COV2.S COVID-19 vaccine or a placebo. Sequencing was performed on peripheral blood, taken in a trial of Ad26.COV2.S vaccine versus placebo.

CDR3 region: CASSLVPVGAGNQPQHF. CDR3 DNA: TGTGCCAGCTCACTAGTCCCGGTGGGCGCGGGCAATCAGCCCCAGCATTTT. The gene calls are TRBV18 and TRBJ1-5; no clear D. V shed 4 bases and J shed 2 bases, with 18 bases lying between them. The CDR3 contains 17 residues. Germline V gene data show CDR1 as KGHSH and CDR2 as LQKENI.